This entry features one T cell receptor beta chain sequence. The entry originates in a study of blood T cell repertoires in COVID-19. Study context: COVID-19 samples from acute and convalescent phases originated in the United States, Italy and Spain. PBMCs, B-cell-depleted T cells, or T cells were the source of the cDNA or gDNA that made up the material.

In the authors' workflow: Researchers report that nucleated cell counts were estimated from reference gene primer amplification. Sequencing used immunoSEQ multiplex PCR; TCRdb keeps in-frame clones, though not all of them. That table is the source of V, J and clone size, and D and trimming were worked out from the DNA. The data contain more than 300,000 clones, around 88% of them seen just once; the ten biggest clones take up roughly 1.1%. This TCR was recovered from a woman between 45 and 65 years old with acute or convalescent COVID-19. The sample comprised peripheral blood.

Here the CDR3 DNA reads TGTGCCAGCCGGGGACAGAGCTATGGCTACACCTTC. The encoded protein is CASRGQSYGYTF. The genes are TRBV2 and TRBJ1-2, with 7 nucleotides matching TRBD1. Trimming removed 8 bases from V and 4 bases from J; junction bases left unmatched: 4. The V gene's germline CDR1 is SNHLY and CDR2 FYNNEI. This CDR3 has 12 amino acids.